This T cell receptor (beta chain) was documented in a study of blood T cells in healthy people across ages. In each sample, at least 6.5 million PBMCs were isolated. V shed 6 bases and J 4 bases; nucleotides not matched to a gene: 4. The CDR3 loop spans 13 amino acids. The germline CDR1 and CDR2 sequences are MNHEY and SMNVEV (reference sequence). Next came a second PCR, run for about 6 to 11 cycles, which used a sample-barcoded 5' primer along with a J-beta primer mix. TCRdb reprocessed the 5' RACE reads with MiXCR, giving one entry per CDR3 protein. The sample includes about a million distinct CDR3 sequences, just over 50% of them seen just once.

Sequenced input: blood. The clonotype comes from a woman in her sixties in good health. The chain couples TRBV27 to TRBJ2-5; 8 nucleotides agree with TRBD1. The CDR3 reads CASSIRGRETQYF. CDR3 DNA sequence: TGTGCCAGCAGCATCAGGGGGCGAGAGACCCAGTACTTC.